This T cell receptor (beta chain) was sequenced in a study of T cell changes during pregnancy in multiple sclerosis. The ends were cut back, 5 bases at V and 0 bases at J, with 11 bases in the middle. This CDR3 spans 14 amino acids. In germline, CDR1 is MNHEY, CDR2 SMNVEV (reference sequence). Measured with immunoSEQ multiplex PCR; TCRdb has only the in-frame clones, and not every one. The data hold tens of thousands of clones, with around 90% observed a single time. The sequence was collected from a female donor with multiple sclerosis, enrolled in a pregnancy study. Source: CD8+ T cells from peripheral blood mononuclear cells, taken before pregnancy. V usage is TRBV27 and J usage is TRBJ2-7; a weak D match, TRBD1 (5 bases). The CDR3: CASSVGHLSYEQYF. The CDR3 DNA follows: TGTGCCAGCAGTGTCGGACACCTCTCCTACGAGCAGTACTTC.